These T cell receptor beta chains were read from a single sample in a study of T cell responses to AZD1222 COVID-19 vaccine. Profiled with immunoSEQ multiplex PCR; TCRdb holds only in-frame clones, not every one. The sample has 95,000 to 100,000 clones; more than 85% are singletons. The sample in question was peripheral blood, obtained on day 0 of AZD1222 vaccination. These receptors were taken from an adult in good health. Both conserved end residues are part of each CDR3. D genes are given only for firm matches. Rows may omit the clone size; those that give it use once, few, many or a size class.

>TRBJ2-1|TRBD2|.|TRBV11-2
TGTGCCAGCAGCGGGGGAGGGCGACGGCAGGATGAGCAGTTCTTC
CASSGGGRRQDEQFF
>TRBJ2-2|.|once|TRBV6-5
TGTGCCAGCAGCACCCAGAACACCGGGGAGCTGTTTTTT
CASSTQNTGELFF
>TRBJ1-2|.|.|TRBV29-1
TGCAGCGTTGGTCAGGGGACGGACTATGGCTACACCTTC
CSVGQGTDYGYTF
>TRBJ1-1|.|.|TRBV5-1
TGCGCCAGCAGCTTGGACAGGAACACTGAAGCTTTCTTT
CASSLDRNTEAFF
>TRBJ2-3|.|.|TRBV20-1
TGCAGTGCTCGGGGAGATACGCAGTATTTT
CSARGDTQYF
>TRBJ1-4|TRBD1|once|TRBV9
TGTGCCAGCAGCGTAGACCCGCCAGGGGGCTTGGCTAATGAAAAACTGTTTTTT
CASSVDPPGGLANEKLFF
>TRBJ1-6|.|few|TRBV27
TGTGCCAGCAGAAGACAGGCGGATAATTCACCCCTCCACTTT
CASRRQADNSPLHF
>TRBJ1-2|.|.|TRBV20-1
TGCAGTGCTAGACGGAACTATGGCTACACCTTC
CSARRNYGYTF
>TRBJ1-6|.|.|TRBV10-3
TGTGCCATCAGGGCGGAGATCCAAAATTCACCCCTCCACTTT
CAIRAEIQNSPLHF
>TRBJ1-2|TRBD1|.|TRBV6-1
TGTGCCAGCAGTGAGAGGGACAGGGGAGGCTACACCTTC
CASSERDRGGYTF
>TRBJ2-3|.|once|TRBV7-3
TGTGCCAGCAGCTCCGAGTTGGGGGAGTTAGAAGATACGCAGTATTTT
CASSSELGELEDTQYF
>TRBJ1-6|.|.|TRBV7-9
TGTGCCAGCAGCTTAGCGGGGGCCCCGCTCCACTTT
CASSLAGAPLHF
>TRBJ2-1|.|.|TRBV10-3
TGTGCCATCAGGGCAGTAGGGGGGTCTGAGCAGTTCTTC
CAIRAVGGSEQFF
>TRBJ2-1|.|.|TRBV24-1
TGTGCCACCAGTGACCCCTCGGGGGCGCGGGACAATGAGCAGTTCTTC
CATSDPSGARDNEQFF
>TRBJ1-3|TRBD1|.|TRBV6-6
TGTGCCAGCAGTCCTACCGGGACAGGGGGCTTTTATGGAAACACCATATATTTT
CASSPTGTGGFYGNTIYF
>TRBJ1-3|.|.|TRBV4-1
TGCGCCAGCAGCCAAACCGCTGGAAACACCATATATTTT
CASSQTAGNTIYF
>TRBJ1-1|.|.|TRBV28
TGTGCCAGCACGACAGGAACCTCGATGAACACTGAAGCTTTCTTT
CASTTGTSMNTEAFF
>TRBJ2-7|TRBD1|few|TRBV27
TGTGCCAGCAGTTCGAACCACTACACCGGGACAGGGGGTTCCTACGAGCAGTACTTC
CASSSNHYTGTGGSYEQYF
>TRBJ2-3|TRBD2|.|TRBV10-2
TGCGCCAGCAGTGAGACTAGCGGGAGGGATACGCAGTATTTT
CASSETSGRDTQYF
>TRBJ1-1|.|.|TRBV9
TGTGCCAGCAGCGTAGTAGGTTTCGCAGACTCCATGAACACTGAAGCTTTCTTT
CASSVVGFADSMNTEAFF
>TRBJ2-1|.|.|TRBV5-1
TGCGCCAGCAGCTTGGGGACAGACAATGAGCAGTTCTTC
CASSLGTDNEQFF
>TRBJ1-6|TRBD1|.|TRBV6-5
TGTGCCAGCAGCCCCGGGACAGGGTATAATTCACCCCTCCACTTT
CASSPGTGYNSPLHF
>TRBJ2-7|.|.|TRBV5-1
TGCGCCAGCAGCTTGCCCGGCCTCTCATCCTACGAGCAGTACTTC
CASSLPGLSSYEQYF
>TRBJ2-7|.|.|TRBV19
TGTGCCAGTAGTATCGGGCAGGGGATGTCCTACGAGCAGTACTTC
CASSIGQGMSYEQYF
>TRBJ2-1|TRBD2|.|TRBV7-3
TGTGCCAGCAGCTTACTAGCGGGAGTCCCCAATGAGCAGTTCTTC
CASSLLAGVPNEQFF
>TRBJ1-5|.|.|TRBV21-1
TGTGCCAGCAGCAAAATCGTGAGTCAGCCCCAGCATTTT
CASSKIVSQPQHF
>TRBJ2-3|.|few|TRBV5-1
TGCGCCAGCAGCTTGGCCCTGGACCTCAGCACAGATACGCAGTATTTT
CASSLALDLSTDTQYF
>TRBJ1-1|TRBD1|few|TRBV5-1
TGCGCCAGCACCACACAGGGGGATACTGAAGCTTTCTTT
CASTTQGDTEAFF
>TRBJ2-5|.|.|TRBV5-1
TGCGCCAGCAGCCCCCTCCGTCGAGAGACCCAGTACTTC
CASSPLRRETQYF
>TRBJ1-3|TRBD1|.|TRBV5-1
TGCGCCAGCAGCCCTTCCCTACAGGGGGCAGGTGGAAACACCATATATTTT
CASSPSLQGAGGNTIYF
>TRBJ1-1|.|.|TRBV6-6
TGTGCCAGCAGTTACTCGTCCTCAGGGGACACTGAAGCTTTCTTT
CASSYSSSGDTEAFF
>TRBJ1-1|.|.|TRBV10-3
TGTGCCATCAGTTCGGTGGGCACTGAAGCTTTCTTT
CAISSVGTEAFF
>TRBJ1-1|.|.|TRBV5-1
TGCGCCAGCAGCGCCCAAGGACACGGCGGGAGCACTGAAGCTTTCTTT
CASSAQGHGGSTEAFF
>TRBJ2-3|TRBD2|.|TRBV4-1
TGCGCCAGCAGCCTCTTTGGGACTAGCGGGACCCCAGATACGCAGTATTTT
CASSLFGTSGTPDTQYF
>TRBJ2-2|.|few|TRBV28
TGTGCCAGCATCGCGGACGGGGAGCTGTTTTTT
CASIADGELFF
>TRBJ1-4|.|.|TRBV19
TGTGCCAGTAGTACTGGACAAGCTAATGAAAAACTGTTTTTT
CASSTGQANEKLFF